A selection of T cell receptor beta chains follows, all from one sample in a study of cytomegalovirus exposure and HLA in healthy donors. The data were produced by immunoSEQ multiplex PCR, yet TCRdb's version contains in-frame clones alone and is incomplete. The table shows 75,000 to 100,000 clones, with around 77% occurring only once. The sequencing input was PBMCs. The receptors stem from a man in his forties or fifties in good health and CMV-seronegative. Both conserved end residues are part of each CDR3. The order of the fields is J gene, clone size, D gene, V gene, CDR3 DNA, CDR3 protein. D genes are given only for firm matches. The size of a clone is reported for some rows only, either as once, few or many, or as a class for expanded clones.

j_call: TRBJ1-5; clone_size: -; d_call: TRBD1; v_call: TRBV10-3; cdr3_nt: TGTGCCATCAGGGAGGGACAGGGCAATCAGCCCCAGCATTTT; cdr3_aa: CAIREGQGNQPQHF
j_call: TRBJ1-6; clone_size: -; d_call: TRBD1; v_call: TRBV27; cdr3_nt: TGTGCCAGCAGTCCGGGACAGGCGAATTCACCCCTCCACTTT; cdr3_aa: CASSPGQANSPLHF
j_call: TRBJ2-1; clone_size: few; d_call: -; v_call: TRBV18; cdr3_nt: TGTGCCAGCTCAGATTCGCACAGCAACTCCTACAATGAGCAGTTCTTC; cdr3_aa: CASSDSHSNSYNEQFF
j_call: TRBJ1-2; clone_size: -; d_call: TRBD1; v_call: TRBV14; cdr3_nt: TGTGCCAGCAGCCAGATACAGGGGGCTTATGGCTACACCTTC; cdr3_aa: CASSQIQGAYGYTF
j_call: TRBJ1-1; clone_size: -; d_call: -; v_call: TRBV9; cdr3_nt: TGTGCCAGCAGCGTAGATGGCGGACAGAGGGCTTTCTTT; cdr3_aa: CASSVDGGQRAFF
j_call: TRBJ1-3; clone_size: -; d_call: TRBD1; v_call: TRBV11-1; cdr3_nt: TGTGCCAGCAGACAAAGGAGGACAGGAACTGGAAACACCATATATTTT; cdr3_aa: CASRQRRTGTGNTIYF
j_call: TRBJ1-3; clone_size: -; d_call: -; v_call: TRBV9; cdr3_nt: TGTGCCAGCAGCGTCGGGAGGGGGGGCGACGGAAACACCATATATTTT; cdr3_aa: CASSVGRGGDGNTIYF
j_call: TRBJ2-5; clone_size: once; d_call: -; v_call: TRBV30; cdr3_nt: TGTGCCTGGAGTGTAGGGAGGGGGCAAGAGACCCAGTACTTC; cdr3_aa: CAWSVGRGQETQYF
j_call: TRBJ1-1; clone_size: -; d_call: -; v_call: TRBV28; cdr3_nt: TGTGCCAGCAGAAGGGGTTTCGGGGCTTTCTTT; cdr3_aa: CASRRGFGAFF
j_call: TRBJ1-6; clone_size: -; d_call: TRBD1; v_call: TRBV19; cdr3_nt: TGTGCCCCATCTCCGGGACAGGGGATTTCACCCCTCCACTTT; cdr3_aa: CAPSPGQGISPLHF
j_call: TRBJ2-7; clone_size: -; d_call: -; v_call: TRBV28; cdr3_nt: TGTGCCAGCAGTCTGACTTTCTACGAGCAGTACTTC; cdr3_aa: CASSLTFYEQYF
j_call: TRBJ1-5; clone_size: -; d_call: -; v_call: TRBV2; cdr3_nt: TGTGCCAGCAGTGCTCAAAGGAGGGATCAGCCCCAGCATTTT; cdr3_aa: CASSAQRRDQPQHF
j_call: TRBJ2-7; clone_size: -; d_call: -; v_call: TRBV5-1; cdr3_nt: TGCGCCAGCAGCAGTGGACTTGCCTACGAGCAGTACTTC; cdr3_aa: CASSSGLAYEQYF
j_call: TRBJ1-5; clone_size: few; d_call: -; v_call: TRBV11-2; cdr3_nt: TGTGCCAGCAGCTTAGGCCCGGGAGATCAGCCCCAGCATTTT; cdr3_aa: CASSLGPGDQPQHF
j_call: TRBJ2-5; clone_size: -; d_call: -; v_call: TRBV5-8; cdr3_nt: TGTGCCAGCAGCTTTAGGGGGAAAGAGACCCAGTACTTC; cdr3_aa: CASSFRGKETQYF
j_call: TRBJ1-2; clone_size: -; d_call: TRBD1; v_call: TRBV4-2; cdr3_nt: TGTGCCAGCAGCCTACCGGGACAGGGCAACTATGGCTACACCTTC; cdr3_aa: CASSLPGQGNYGYTF
j_call: TRBJ2-3; clone_size: -; d_call: -; v_call: TRBV7-9; cdr3_nt: TGTGCCAGCAGCCTTCAGGGTCTAGATACGCAGTATTTT; cdr3_aa: CASSLQGLDTQYF
j_call: TRBJ2-7; clone_size: -; d_call: TRBD1; v_call: TRBV6-5; cdr3_nt: TGTGCCAGCAGGTTAGGACAGGGGCGGGCCGAGCAGTACTTC; cdr3_aa: CASRLGQGRAEQYF
j_call: TRBJ1-1; clone_size: -; d_call: -; v_call: TRBV5-6; cdr3_nt: TGTGCCAGCAGCTTCGGACAGATGAACACTGAAGCTTTCTTT; cdr3_aa: CASSFGQMNTEAFF
j_call: TRBJ1-6; clone_size: few; d_call: TRBD1; v_call: TRBV9; cdr3_nt: TGTGCCAGCAGCGGAGGACAGGGAGGCAATTCACCCCTCCACTTT; cdr3_aa: CASSGGQGGNSPLHF
j_call: TRBJ2-2; clone_size: -; d_call: -; v_call: TRBV2; cdr3_nt: TGTGCCAGCTGGGTGGGGCCATCTAACACCGGGGAGCTGTTTTTT; cdr3_aa: CASWVGPSNTGELFF
j_call: TRBJ2-5; clone_size: -; d_call: -; v_call: TRBV23-1; cdr3_nt: TGCGCCAGCACTCAAGGAGAAGAGACCCAGTACTTC; cdr3_aa: CASTQGEETQYF
j_call: TRBJ2-2; clone_size: -; d_call: TRBD1; v_call: TRBV5-1; cdr3_nt: TGCGCCAGCAGCTTGGGGACAGGGATTATCGGGGAGCTGTTTTTT; cdr3_aa: CASSLGTGIIGELFF
j_call: TRBJ2-5; clone_size: -; d_call: -; v_call: TRBV7-3; cdr3_nt: TGTGCCAGCAGCCCCAGCGGGCAAGAGACCCAGTACTTC; cdr3_aa: CASSPSGQETQYF
j_call: TRBJ2-5; clone_size: -; d_call: TRBD2; v_call: TRBV28; cdr3_nt: TGTGCCAGCAGGCCCGGACTAGCGGGAGGACTCGAGACCCAGTACTTC; cdr3_aa: CASRPGLAGGLETQYF
j_call: TRBJ2-3; clone_size: -; d_call: TRBD1; v_call: TRBV19; cdr3_nt: TGTGCCAGTAGAGTGGACAGGGGCACCACAGATACGCAGTATTTT; cdr3_aa: CASRVDRGTTDTQYF
j_call: TRBJ2-7; clone_size: -; d_call: TRBD1; v_call: TRBV2; cdr3_nt: TGTGCCAGCTGGGGGGGGACAGGGGTTCGCGAGCAGTACTTC; cdr3_aa: CASWGGTGVREQYF
j_call: TRBJ2-1; clone_size: -; d_call: -; v_call: TRBV5-4; cdr3_nt: TGTGCCAGCGCCAAAGGTATTGGGGGGGCTATCAATGAGCAGTTCTTC; cdr3_aa: CASAKGIGGAINEQFF
j_call: TRBJ2-1; clone_size: -; d_call: -; v_call: TRBV20-1; cdr3_nt: TGCAGTGCTAGACTACTAGCTGGGCAGTTCTTC; cdr3_aa: CSARLLAGQFF
j_call: TRBJ1-5; clone_size: -; d_call: -; v_call: TRBV30; cdr3_nt: TGTGCCTGGAGTGCGCGGGACAGCAATCAGCCCCAGCATTTT; cdr3_aa: CAWSARDSNQPQHF
j_call: TRBJ2-3; clone_size: -; d_call: TRBD1; v_call: TRBV5-1; cdr3_nt: TGCGCCAGCAGCCCGGGACAGGGGGGATTCTTAGATACGCAGTATTTT; cdr3_aa: CASSPGQGGFLDTQYF
j_call: TRBJ1-1; clone_size: -; d_call: -; v_call: TRBV2; cdr3_nt: TGTGCCAGCAGTGAACAGGGGAGTACTGAAGCTTTCTTT; cdr3_aa: CASSEQGSTEAFF
j_call: TRBJ1-1; clone_size: few; d_call: TRBD1; v_call: TRBV2; cdr3_nt: TGTGCCAGCAGCGGACAGGGGGGTATGATGAACACTGAAGCTTTCTTT; cdr3_aa: CASSGQGGMMNTEAFF
j_call: TRBJ1-2; clone_size: -; d_call: TRBD1; v_call: TRBV7-9; cdr3_nt: TGTGCCAGCAGCCTCGCCCGGACAGGGAAGGGTGGCTACACCTTC; cdr3_aa: CASSLARTGKGGYTF
j_call: TRBJ2-1; clone_size: -; d_call: -; v_call: TRBV5-4; cdr3_nt: TGTGCCAGCAGCTTAGGTCTAGCGAGCTCCTACAATGAGCAGTTCTTC; cdr3_aa: CASSLGLASSYNEQFF
j_call: TRBJ1-4; clone_size: -; d_call: -; v_call: TRBV6-6; cdr3_nt: TGTGCCAGCAGTAGGACTGCTGAAAAACTGTTTTTT; cdr3_aa: CASSRTAEKLFF
j_call: TRBJ2-7; clone_size: -; d_call: -; v_call: TRBV18; cdr3_nt: TGTGCCAGCTCCCTGTCGGGAGGGGGCACCTACGAGCAGTACTTC; cdr3_aa: CASSLSGGGTYEQYF
j_call: TRBJ1-1; clone_size: -; d_call: -; v_call: TRBV18; cdr3_nt: TGTGCCAGCTCACCACTCGGCCTAGCCTCCGGGGGATATCAAGACACTGAAGCTTTCTTT; cdr3_aa: CASSPLGLASGGYQDTEAFF
j_call: TRBJ1-3; clone_size: -; d_call: -; v_call: TRBV7-9; cdr3_nt: TGTGCCAGCAGCCCCCGGGGCACCATATATTTT; cdr3_aa: CASSPRGTIYF
j_call: TRBJ2-1; clone_size: -; d_call: TRBD2; v_call: TRBV28; cdr3_nt: TGTGCCAGCAGTTTCCTAGCGGGACTAGCGGGCGACTCCTACAATGAGCAGTTCTTC; cdr3_aa: CASSFLAGLAGDSYNEQFF
j_call: TRBJ2-7; clone_size: -; d_call: TRBD2; v_call: TRBV2; cdr3_nt: TGTGCCAGCAGCACCAGCGGGGGGATTTCCTACGAGCAGTACTTC; cdr3_aa: CASSTSGGISYEQYF
j_call: TRBJ1-1; clone_size: -; d_call: -; v_call: TRBV30; cdr3_nt: TGTGCCTGGAATAGGGGTTTAAACACTGAAGCTTTCTTT; cdr3_aa: CAWNRGLNTEAFF
j_call: TRBJ1-1; clone_size: -; d_call: TRBD1; v_call: TRBV27; cdr3_nt: TGTGCCAGCCTACCACCCGCGGGGACAGGGGGCTCTGAAGCTTTCTTT; cdr3_aa: CASLPPAGTGGSEAFF
j_call: TRBJ2-7; clone_size: -; d_call: TRBD2; v_call: TRBV5-1; cdr3_nt: TGCGCCAGCAGCTTAGGACTAGATGTCTCCGAGCAGTACTTC; cdr3_aa: CASSLGLDVSEQYF
j_call: TRBJ2-7; clone_size: -; d_call: TRBD1; v_call: TRBV27; cdr3_nt: TGTGCCAGCAGTTCCCGGGACAGGGGCTACGAGCAGTACTTC; cdr3_aa: CASSSRDRGYEQYF
j_call: TRBJ1-4; clone_size: -; d_call: -; v_call: TRBV5-1; cdr3_nt: TGCGCCAGCAGCTTGAGGGCAGAGGGTGAAAAACTGTTTTTT; cdr3_aa: CASSLRAEGEKLFF
j_call: TRBJ2-5; clone_size: once; d_call: TRBD2; v_call: TRBV2; cdr3_nt: TGTGCCAGCACCGAGGCGCTAGCGGGGGAGACCCAGTACTTC; cdr3_aa: CASTEALAGETQYF